These 11 T cell receptor beta chains came from one sample sequenced in a study of Tregs in tolerant kidney transplant recipients. Clones were read by immunoSEQ multiplex PCR, and TCRdb kept only the in-frame ones, dropping some. Listed are around 48,000 clones; around 0.8% falls within the top ten. Sequencing was performed on CD4+ T cells from blood, taken before the transplant. The receptors were sampled from a human donor who received a combined kidney and bone marrow transplant.

A word on this clone: The missing CDR3 end, 3 residues past where the read stops, is filled in from the germline J gene. The chain has TRBV5-5 and TRBJ2-7; D is undetermined. The germline V gene encodes CDR1 SGHKS and CDR2 YYEKEE (reference sequence). V lost 0 bases and J lost 0, with 7 bases in between. The length of the CDR3 is 14 residues. The part of the CDR3 DNA that was read is TGTGCCAGCAGCTTGGGCCCAGGCTCCTACGAG. Translated: CASSLGPGSYE. The entire CDR3 protein reads CASSLGPGSYEQYF.

The covered CDR3 bases are TGTGCCAGCAGTGCAAGGTCTCAAAACATT. As protein: CASSARSQNI. The entire CDR3 protein is CASSARSQNIQYF. The chain combines TRBV6-1 with TRBJ2-4; D is undetermined. The observed sequence ends 3 residues before the CDR3 terminus, with the missing tail filled in from the germline J gene. In germline, CDR1 is MNHNS, CDR2 SASEGT. The V gene lost 4 bases and the J gene lost 5 bases, with 9 bases spanning the gap. The CDR3 covers 13 residues.

For this clone: The read halts 3 residues ahead of the CDR3 end, with the missing end drawn from the germline J gene. The genes are TRBV7-2 and TRBJ2-3; D call uncertain. The CDR3 totals 14 residues. Trimming pared 1 base from V and 2 bases from J, leaving 7 bases between. Per germline, CDR1 SGHTA and CDR2 FQGNSA. The part of the CDR3 DNA that was read is TGTGCCAGCAGCTTAGAACTACCCACAGATACG. This encodes CASSLELPTDT. The entire CDR3 is CASSLELPTDTQYF.

Worth noting for this clone: The read comes to an end 3 residues before the CDR3 does, leaving the germline J gene to fill in the end. The V gene is TRBV20-1, the J gene TRBJ2-1; 7 nucleotides match TRBD2. V trimming: 1 base; J trimming: 2 bases; junction bases outside the gene matches: 5. The CDR3 totals 15 residues. In germline, CDR1 is DFQATT, CDR2 SNEGSKA (reference sequence). CDR3: CSARGRGWTYNEQFF. CDR3 bases read: TGCAGTGCTAGAGGGCGGGGGTGGACCTACAATGAG.

Worth noting for this clone: From the germline J gene comes the end of the CDR3, since the read stops 3 residues before it. The chain links TRBV6-1 to TRBJ2-1, with D perhaps matching TRBD1 (5 bases). This CDR3 contains 16 residues. Trimming shortened V by 2 bases and J by 1 base, and 12 bases separated the two germline ends. Germline V gene sequence: CDR1 MNHNS, CDR2 SASEGT. The CDR3: CASSERGLGSYNEQFF. The sequenced CDR3 bases are TGTGCCAGCAGTGAAAGGGGTCTAGGGTCCTACAATGAG.

A word on this clone: The read finishes 3 residues shy of the CDR3 end, and the germline J gene is used to complete it. The chain combines TRBV7-2 with TRBJ2-7; D perhaps matches TRBD1 (6 bases). The CDR3 runs to 15 residues. V dropped 3 bases and J dropped 0 bases, with 12 bases sitting between them. Per the germline V gene, CDR1 is SGHTA and CDR2 is FQGNSA. The CDR3 DNA, read in part, is TGTGCCAGCAGCTTTTGGGGGCCTAGCTCCTACGAG. This gives the protein CASSFWGPSSYE. The entire CDR3 protein reads CASSFWGPSSYEQYF.

On this clone: The read terminates 3 residues ahead of where the CDR3 ends, so the germline J gene completes it. The chain employs TRBV29-1 and TRBJ2-5, with D perhaps assigned TRBD1 or TRBD2 (6 bases each). The CDR3 extends over 14 amino acids. V lost 2 bases and J 1 base, leaving 11 bases between the germline ends. CDR1 is SQVTM and CDR2 is ANQGSEA in the germline V gene. CDR3: CSVEWRDTQETQYF. The sequenced CDR3 bases are TGCAGCGTTGAATGGAGGGACACCCAAGAGACC.

Note on this clone: The read is 3 residues too short to cover the CDR3 end, so that end is filled in from the germline J gene. The V gene is TRBV30, the J gene TRBJ1-5; D remains ambiguous. Trimming removed 0 bases from V and 4 bases from J, with 7 bases in between. This CDR3 has 13 amino acids. The germline gives CDR1 GTSNPN, CDR2 SVGIG (reference sequence). This chain's CDR3 is CAWSVLVNQPQHF. The part of the CDR3 DNA that was read is TGTGCCTGGAGTGTACTTGTAAATCAGCCC.

Remarks on this clone: From the germline J gene comes the end of the CDR3, since the read stops 3 residues before it. The J gene is TRBJ2-7, the V gene TRBV5-4; 12 nucleotides agree with TRBD2. CDR1 is SGHNT and CDR2 is YYREEE in the germline V gene (reference sequence). The CDR3 extends over 15 amino acids. The trim removed 4 bases at V and 3 bases at J, leaving 5 bases unmatched. CDR3 region: CASSPRTSGVYEQYF. CDR3 DNA, as far as it was read: TGTGCCAGCAGCCCAAGGACTAGCGGGGTCTACGAG.

Comment on this clone: From the germline J gene comes the end of the CDR3, since the read stops 3 residues before it. The chain combines TRBV19 with TRBJ2-5; D may be TRBD1 (5 bases). CDR3 length: 13 residues. The V end was cut by 7 bases, the J end by 4 bases, with 13 bases between. Germline V CDR1 and CDR2: LNHDA, SQIVND (reference sequence). CDR3 amino acids: CASMVQGGETQYF. The CDR3 bases that were read are TGTGCCAGTATGGTGCAGGGTGGAGAGACC.

As for this clone: The sequence runs out 3 residues before the end of the CDR3; the remainder is reconstructed from the germline J gene. V and J are TRBV19 and TRBJ2-2; 14 positions match TRBD2. Germline CDR1 reads LNHDA; CDR2 reads SQIVND (reference sequence). Unmatched junction bases numbered 5, after V lost 4 bases and J lost 7 bases. The CDR3 loop spans 16 amino acids. The CDR3: CASSKGLAGADGELFF. Partial CDR3 DNA: TGTGCCAGTAGTAAGGGACTAGCGGGAGCTGACGGGGAG.